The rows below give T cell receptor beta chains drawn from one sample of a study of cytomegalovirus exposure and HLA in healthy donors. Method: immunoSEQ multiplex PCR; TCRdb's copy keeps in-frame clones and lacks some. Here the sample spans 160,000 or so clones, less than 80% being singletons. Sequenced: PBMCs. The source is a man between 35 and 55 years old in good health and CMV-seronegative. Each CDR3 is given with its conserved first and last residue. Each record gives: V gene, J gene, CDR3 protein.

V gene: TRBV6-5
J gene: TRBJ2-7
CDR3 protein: CASSGIYEQYF

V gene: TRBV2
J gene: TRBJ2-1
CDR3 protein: CASTLGGSAYNEQFF

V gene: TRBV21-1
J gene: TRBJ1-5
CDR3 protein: CASSKARTGGHGNQPQHF

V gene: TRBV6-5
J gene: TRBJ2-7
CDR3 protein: CASSYDSFSEQYF

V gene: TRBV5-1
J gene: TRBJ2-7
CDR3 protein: CASSPTDGPPSYEQYF

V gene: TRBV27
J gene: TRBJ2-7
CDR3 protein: CASSFAGQGHHEQYF

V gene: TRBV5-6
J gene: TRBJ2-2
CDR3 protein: CASSPGGAGRPGELFF

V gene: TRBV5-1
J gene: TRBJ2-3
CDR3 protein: CASSLGREHLPTDTQYF

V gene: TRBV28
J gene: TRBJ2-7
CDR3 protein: CASQKLRGSYEQYF

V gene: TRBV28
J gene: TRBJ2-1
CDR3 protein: CASTPGQGSYNEQFF

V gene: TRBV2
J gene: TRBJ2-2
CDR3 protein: CASNRLAGEAGELFF

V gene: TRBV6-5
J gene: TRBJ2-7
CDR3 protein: CASSLDGASYEQYF

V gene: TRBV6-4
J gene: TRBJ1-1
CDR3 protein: CASSARDRGNTEAFF

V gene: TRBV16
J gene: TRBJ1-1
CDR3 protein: CASSQSEIMNTEAFF

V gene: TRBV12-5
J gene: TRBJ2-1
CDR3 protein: CASGLAGDFEQFF

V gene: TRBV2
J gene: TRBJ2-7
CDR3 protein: CASSVGPGQGSYEQYF

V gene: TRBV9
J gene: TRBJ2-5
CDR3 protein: CASSNPEVSRGSQETQYF

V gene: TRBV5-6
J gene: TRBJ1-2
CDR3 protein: CASSLLLGGGRDYGYTF

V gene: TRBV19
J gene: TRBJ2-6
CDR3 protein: CASSQGQAANGLTF

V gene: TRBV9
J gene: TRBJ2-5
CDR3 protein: CASSVAPRGETQYF

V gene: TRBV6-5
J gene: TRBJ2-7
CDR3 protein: CASSLQGGSYEQYF

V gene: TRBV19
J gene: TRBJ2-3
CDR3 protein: CASSRSGGTDTQYF

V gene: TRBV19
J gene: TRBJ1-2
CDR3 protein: CASMRQGADGYTF

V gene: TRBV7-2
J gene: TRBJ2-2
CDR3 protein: CASSFPDRKTGELFF

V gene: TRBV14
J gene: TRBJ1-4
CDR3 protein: CASSQDGTGAGEKLFF

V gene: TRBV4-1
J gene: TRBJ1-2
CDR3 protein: CASSNPWRGLRHGYTF

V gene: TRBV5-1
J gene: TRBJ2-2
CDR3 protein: CASSPGLAGVPGELFF

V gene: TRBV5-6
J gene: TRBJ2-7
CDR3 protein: CASSLGAGTAPYEQYF

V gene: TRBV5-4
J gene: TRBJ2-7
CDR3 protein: CASSFRRQGNQEQYF

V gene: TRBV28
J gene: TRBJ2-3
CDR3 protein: CASRWTRSTDTQYF

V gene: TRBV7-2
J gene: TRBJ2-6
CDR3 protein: CASSLSQGTGANVLTF

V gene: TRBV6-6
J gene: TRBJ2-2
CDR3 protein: CASSIDTGELFF

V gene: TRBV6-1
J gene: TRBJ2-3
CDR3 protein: CASSELGQASTDTQYF

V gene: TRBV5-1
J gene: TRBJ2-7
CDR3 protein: CASSFLSGTGYEQYF

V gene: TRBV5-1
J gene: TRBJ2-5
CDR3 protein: CASKQAQETQYF

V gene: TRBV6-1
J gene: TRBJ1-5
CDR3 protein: CASSEAPYRGRQPQHF

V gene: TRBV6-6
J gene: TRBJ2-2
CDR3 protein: CASLGQANTGELFF

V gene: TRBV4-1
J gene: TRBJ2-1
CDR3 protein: CASSPWEKGGPTQFF

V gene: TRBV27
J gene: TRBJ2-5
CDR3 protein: CASSSLGTSGVQETQYF

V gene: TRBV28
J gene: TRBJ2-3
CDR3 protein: CASSSPGTDTQYF